Following are 30 T cell receptor beta chains from one sample sequenced in a study of T cells in pancreatic ductal adenocarcinoma. The selected patients with pancreatic ductal adenocarcinoma had surgery but no neoadjuvant therapy. Assay used: immunoSEQ multiplex PCR; TCRdb lists only in-frame clones, some missing. The data show 4,500 to 6,000 clones, over 75% seen once. The sample comprised pancreatic tumor tissue. These receptors were collected from a human donor with pancreatic ductal adenocarcinoma.

The rearrangement joins TRBV23-1 to TRBJ2-3, with 11 bases lining up with TRBD2. Being an ORF, TRBV23-1 has a function that is uncertain. V lost 2 bases, J lost 5 bases, and 12 bases stayed unmatched. CDR3 length: 18 residues. CDR3 DNA sequence: TGCGCCAGCAGTCAAGGGGCTTGGGGACTAGCGGATCTAGATACGCAGTATTTT. Translated: CASSQGAWGLADLDTQYF.

The chain combines TRBV7-9 with TRBJ2-2; D gene ambiguous. The CDR3 runs 15 residues. Germline V CDR1 and CDR2: SEHNR, FQNEAQ (reference sequence). The germline V and J ends were trimmed by 4 bases and 0 bases, with 9 bases remaining between them. The CDR3 DNA follows: TGTGCCAGCAGCTCCCAAACCGCGAACACCGGGGAGCTGTTTTTT. It specifies CASSSQTANTGELFF.

The V call is TRBV11-2, the J call TRBJ2-1; 9 bases agree with TRBD2. Germline V gene data show CDR1 as SGHAT and CDR2 as FQNNGV. The CDR3 runs to 16 residues. V gave up 0 bases and J gave up 6 bases; unmatched junction bases: 6. The CDR3 nucleotides are TGTGCCAGCAGCTTAGAGCCAGCGGGGGGAGGCAATGAGCAGTTCTTC. Protein product: CASSLEPAGGGNEQFF.

The V gene is TRBV6-1, the J gene TRBJ1-1; D is uncertain. Germline-derived CDR1 and CDR2 are MNHNS and SASEGT. The V gene lost 8 bases and the J gene lost 3 bases, with 7 bases spanning the gap. The CDR3 has 11 residues. This chain's CDR3 is CASSSYTEAFF. The CDR3 nucleotides read TGTGCCAGCTCAAGCTACACTGAAGCTTTCTTT.

The V gene is TRBV29-1, the J gene TRBJ1-1, with D possibly being TRBD1 (5 bases). The CDR3 has 14 amino acids. Germline CDR1 reads SQVTM; CDR2 reads ANQGSEA. Trimming pared 3 bases from V and 1 base from J, leaving 12 bases between. Here the CDR3 reads CSVEVRGGNTEAFF. The CDR3 DNA reads TGCAGCGTTGAGGTTAGGGGTGGGAACACTGAAGCTTTCTTT. Supplemented by reference TRBV29-1 and TRBJ1-1, the full variable domain reads SAVISQKPSRDICQRGTSLTIQCQVDSQVTMMFWYRQQPGQSLTLIATANQGSEATYESGFVIDKFPISRPNLTFSTLTVSNMSPEDSSIYLCSVEVRGGNTEAFFGQGTRLTVV.

The count of this clone is one. The chain links TRBV15 to TRBJ1-1; 7 positions agree with TRBD1. The CDR3 length is 15 residues. Unmatched junction bases numbered 5, after V lost 0 bases and J lost 4 bases. Germline CDR1 and CDR2: LNHNV and YYDKDF (reference sequence). CDR3 loop: CATSRDLQGSTEAFF. CDR3 DNA: TGTGCCACCAGCAGAGATCTACAGGGGAGCACTGAAGCTTTCTTT.

This chain links TRBV5-6 with TRBJ2-7; D unclear. Between the trimmed V and J ends, which lost 3 bases and 6 bases, there was a span of 10 bases. Germline V gene sequence: CDR1 SGHDT, CDR2 YYEEEE. The CDR3 runs 12 residues. CDR3 sequence (DNA): TGTGCCAGCAGCTCCCGGGTTGGCGAGCAGTACTTC. Encoded protein: CASSSRVGEQYF.

The V and J genes are TRBV20-1 and TRBJ1-2; tentative D call: TRBD1 (5 bases). The germline CDR1 and CDR2 sequences are DFQATT and SNEGSKA (reference sequence). The CDR3 spans 11 residues. V was shortened by 3 bases and J by 10 bases, with 12 bases between the two germline ends. The DNA for the CDR3 is TGCAGTGCTAGGTTGGGGGGGGACTACACCTTC. As protein: CSARLGGDYTF.

This clone came up a few times. CDR3 protein: CASSLAVSNNEQFF. The CDR3 coding sequence is TGTGCCAGCAGCTTAGCTGTCTCAAACAATGAGCAGTTCTTC. This chain connects TRBV7-9 to TRBJ2-1; D gene ambiguous. CDR3 length: 14 residues. CDR1 is SEHNR and CDR2 is FQNEAQ in the germline V gene (reference sequence). Trimming cost V 0 bases and J 5 bases, with 8 bases left between them.

The chain uses TRBV6-1 and TRBJ2-7; D gene uncertain. The germline gives CDR1 MNHNS, CDR2 SASEGT. V was trimmed by 5 bases and J by 3 bases, leaving 5 bases between them. The CDR3 has 11 residues. The CDR3 is CASSYNYEQYF. For the CDR3, the DNA is TGTGCCAGCAGTTACAACTACGAGCAGTACTTC.

In its sample, this clone was seen once. The chain links TRBV7-9 to TRBJ2-3; the D gene is possibly TRBD2 (6 bases). Germline-derived CDR1 and CDR2 are SEHNR and FQNEAQ (reference sequence). The CDR3 is 15 amino acids. Trimming pared 3 bases from V and 5 bases from J, leaving 15 bases between. This chain's CDR3 is CASSFAGRFIDTQYF. The CDR3 DNA reads as TGTGCCAGCAGCTTCGCGGGGCGGTTTATAGATACGCAGTATTTT.

This clone was seen only once. The genes are TRBV5-3 and TRBJ1-6, with D unresolved. TRBV5-3 carries the ORF label, with uncertain function. Trimming stripped 8 bases from V and 2 bases from J, with 14 bases between. The CDR3 covers 15 residues. CDR3 protein: CASSIRPTYNSPLHF. The CDR3 DNA sequence: TGTGCCAGCAGCATACGACCGACCTATAATTCACCCCTCCACTTT.

This rearrangement joins TRBV6-5 to TRBJ2-2; D might be TRBD2 (5 bases). Trimming took 6 bases from V and 6 from J, leaving 11 bases between them. Germline assignment: CDR1 MNHEY and CDR2 SVGAGI. This CDR3 is 13 amino acids long. Here the CDR3 reads CASRWTGSGELFF. The CDR3 nucleotides are TGTGCCAGCAGATGGACGGGGTCCGGGGAGCTGTTTTTT.

This clone was observed a single time. The chain joins TRBV9 to TRBJ2-7; TRBD2 matches at 8 bases. This CDR3 region has 15 residues. CDR1 and CDR2 (germline): SGDLS, YYNGEE. Trimming removed 0 bases from V and 6 bases from J; junction bases left unmatched: 8. CDR3 loop: CASSVEAGVPGEQYF. The CDR3 region has the DNA TGTGCCAGCAGCGTAGAAGCGGGGGTGCCCGGCGAGCAGTACTTC.

J is TRBJ2-7 and V is TRBV10-1; D perhaps matches TRBD2 (5 bases). The germline V gene encodes CDR1 WNHNN and CDR2 SYGVQD (reference sequence). Trimming removed 3 bases at V and 3 bases at J, with 21 bases between. The CDR3 runs 17 residues. The CDR3 loop reads CASSEGPGNTGFYEQYF. The CDR3 DNA reads TGCGCCAGCAGTGAAGGCCCGGGTAATACGGGGTTCTACGAGCAGTACTTC.

The chain combines TRBV29-1 with TRBJ2-1; D gene uncertain. The CDR3 totals 15 residues. Germline V lookup: CDR1 SQVTM, CDR2 ANQGSEA. The V end was cut by 7 bases, the J end by 7 bases, with 23 bases between. The CDR3 region has the DNA TGCAGCGCCTTGAAACAGCTAAATGACCCAAATGAGCAGTTCTTC. Residues: CSALKQLNDPNEQFF.

CDR3 amino acids: CASSDPRGAINEKLFF. In DNA form, the CDR3 reads TGTGCCAGCAGCGACCCTCGAGGGGCTATTAATGAAAAACTGTTTTTT. The V call is TRBV7-8, the J call TRBJ1-4, with D perhaps matching TRBD1 (5 bases). Deletions cut 5 bases from V and 4 bases from J, with 17 bases between. The germline gives CDR1 SGHVS, CDR2 FQNEAQ. The CDR3 is made up of 16 amino acids.

The chain links TRBV27 to TRBJ2-6, with D tentatively TRBD1 or TRBD2 (5 bases each). The ends were cut back, 8 bases at V and 0 bases at J, with 8 bases in the middle. This CDR3 spans 14 amino acids. CDR1 MNHEY and CDR2 SMNVEV come from the germline V gene (reference sequence). The CDR3, as DNA: TGTGCCAGCCGGGACGTCTCTGGGGCCAACGTCCTGACTTTC. Its protein product is CASRDVSGANVLTF.

This rearrangement joins TRBV18 to TRBJ1-3; TRBD1 might be the D (6 bases). Germline CDR1 is KGHSH and CDR2 is LQKENI. This CDR3 spans 15 amino acids. V was pared by 6 bases and J by 2 bases, with 14 bases between. CDR3 DNA sequence: TGTGCCAGCTCCGCAGGCGCAGGGGCTGGAAACACCATATATTTT. Protein sequence: CASSAGAGAGNTIYF. The full variable domain, its missing parts supplied by reference TRBV18 and TRBJ1-3, is NAGVMQNPRHLVRRRGQEARLRCSPMKGHSHVYWYRQLPEEGLKFMVYLQKENIIDESGMPKERFSAEFPKEGPSILRIQQVVRGDSAAYFCASSAGAGAGNTIYFGEGSWLTVV.

The chain employs TRBV6-1 and TRBJ2-5, with TRBD2 identical over 9 bases. The germline V gene has CDR1 MNHNS and CDR2 SASEGT. The length of the CDR3 is 17 residues. V gave up 4 bases and J gave up 5 bases; unmatched junction bases: 14. Written as DNA, the CDR3 is TGTGCCAGCAGTGGGGGTAGCGGGGGTCCTTTGGGTGAGACCCAGTACTTC. The encoded protein is CASSGGSGGPLGETQYF.

V is TRBV28 and J is TRBJ1-4, with D maybe TRBD1 (5 bases). The CDR3 spans 15 residues. Germline values: CDR1 MDHEN, CDR2 SYDVKM. Trimming shortened V by 2 bases and J by 8 bases, and 15 bases separated the two germline ends. The DNA for the CDR3 is TGTGCCAGCAGTTTAGTAGGGGCAAGGAGGGAAAAACTGTTTTTT. This translates into CASSLVGARREKLFF.

The chain employs TRBV7-2 and TRBJ1-6; unclear D gene. The length of the CDR3 is 12 residues. The ends were cut back, 5 bases at V and 7 bases at J, with 6 bases in the middle. The V gene's germline CDR1 is SGHTA and CDR2 FQGNSA. DNA of the CDR3: TGTGCCAGCAGCCCCTTCAATTCACCCCTCCACTTT. It codes for CASSPFNSPLHF.

V gene TRBV5-5 combines with J gene TRBJ1-6; maybe TRBD1 (6 bases). Germline values: CDR1 SGHKS, CDR2 YYEKEE (reference sequence). The CDR3 has 14 residues. V was trimmed by 1 base and J by 7 bases, leaving 9 bases between them. The CDR3 DNA reads TGTGCCAGCAGCTTGAGGGGGGAGAATTCACCCCTCCACTTT. This translates into CASSLRGENSPLHF.

This clone was detected only a few times. The V and J genes are TRBV15 and TRBJ2-1; D gene ambiguous. Germline CDR1 and CDR2: LNHNV and YYDKDF (reference sequence). V was clipped by 0 bases and J by 6 bases, with 9 bases between them. There are 14 residues in the CDR3. The CDR3 DNA is TGTGCCACCAGCAGAGATCTCAGTTTCAATGAGCAGTTCTTC. This encodes CATSRDLSFNEQFF.

The chain has TRBV27 and TRBJ2-7, with TRBD1 matching over 7 bases. This CDR3 has 13 residues. Germline V lookup: CDR1 MNHEY, CDR2 SMNVEV (reference sequence). V shed 5 bases and J 4 bases; nucleotides not matched to a gene: 5. The CDR3, as DNA: TGTGCCAGCAGTCCCCGGACAGGATACGAGCAGTACTTC. Translated, it gives CASSPRTGYEQYF.

Only one count was recorded for this clone. The chain joins TRBV14 to TRBJ2-3, with D uncertain. In germline, CDR1 is SGHDN, CDR2 FVKESK. Deletions cut 4 bases from V and 3 bases from J, with 5 bases between. This CDR3 has 12 residues. The CDR3 sequence: CASSPRTDTQYF. Here the CDR3 DNA reads TGTGCCAGCAGCCCTAGAACAGATACGCAGTATTTT.

This chain links TRBV5-1 with TRBJ2-3; D might be TRBD1 (5 bases). CDR1 SGHRS and CDR2 YFSETQ come from the germline V gene. Trimming shortened V by 4 bases and J by 4 bases, and 16 bases separated the two germline ends. The CDR3 runs 15 residues. The CDR3 coding sequence is TGCGCCAGCAGCCAAATTTCTAGACAGCCAGATACGCAGTATTTT. As protein: CASSQISRQPDTQYF.

V and J are TRBV6-5 and TRBJ1-2, with 7 bases lining up with TRBD1. The V gene end was trimmed by 5 bases and the J gene end by 4 bases; junction bases not matched to a gene: 10. This CDR3 comprises 15 residues. Per the germline V gene, CDR1 is MNHEY and CDR2 is SVGAGI. CDR3 nucleotides: TGTGCCAGCAGTGTCGGCTGGGGACAGAGCTATGGCTACACCTTC. It specifies CASSVGWGQSYGYTF.

This chain joins TRBV6-6 and TRBJ2-5; D remains ambiguous. The germline V gene has CDR1 MNHNY and CDR2 SVGAGI (reference sequence). The CDR3 has 12 residues. V lost 7 bases and J lost 3, with 9 bases in between. The CDR3 spells CASTAGKETQYF. CDR3 DNA: TGTGCCAGCACAGCCGGCAAAGAGACCCAGTACTTC.

This chain links TRBV7-2 with TRBJ2-5; 13 bases map to TRBD2. Germline V CDR1 and CDR2: SGHTA, FQGNSA. This CDR3 spans 15 amino acids. Trimming removed 6 bases from V and 5 bases from J; junction bases left unmatched: 6. CDR3 DNA: TGTGCCAGCAGGCGGACTAGCGGGGGAGAGGAGACCCAGTACTTC. Encoded protein: CASRRTSGGEETQYF.